Below, one T cell receptor (beta chain) is given with its context. The target antigen is unknown. The study ran its PCR with 60 Vbeta and 13 Jbeta primers. Produced via immunoSEQ multiplex PCR; TCRdb's table is partial and in-frame only. The sample has over 100,000 clones; approximately 80% are singletons. This record belongs to a study of cytomegalovirus exposure and HLA in healthy donors. Study-wide findings and caveats: Many donors shared some public TCRs, even though most TCR sequences were rare. The classifier was said to identify cytomegalovirus status with high specificity and sensitivity. It was likely that a cluster of highly shared sequence variants was a sequencing artifact. Compared with the roughly 700-donor mean, an Asian-associated ancestry cluster reportedly had fewer N-insertions, according to a later analysis.

Trimming took 2 bases from V and 4 from J, leaving 23 bases between them. CDR3 length: 18 amino acids. The germline V gene encodes CDR1 SGHAT and CDR2 FQNNGV. Material for sequencing was PBMCs. The source of this sequence is a woman in her 30s in good health and CMV-seronegative. The chain employs TRBV11-2 and TRBJ1-1; D is undetermined. CDR3 in amino acids: CASSLIVPPFREVTEAFF. The CDR3 DNA is TGTGCCAGCAGCTTAATCGTACCCCCGTTTCGAGAGGTCACTGAAGCTTTCTTT.